What follows is one T cell receptor beta chain and its context. V gave up 4 bases and J gave up 2 bases, with 15 bases separating them. The CDR3 spans 15 residues. Per germline, CDR1 SGHVS and CDR2 FNYEAQ. The sample originates from a study of CD8 T cells in Susac syndrome. The multiple sclerosis controls, all treatment-naive patients, had relapsing-remitting disease that was stable or active. The CD8+ and CD4+ T cells were isolated magnetically using a negative isolation approach, whereas the TEMRA cells were enriched by FACS. An input of roughly 0.45 to 1 ug of RNA was subjected to reverse transcription using random hexamers. TCRdb reprocessed the immunoSEQ multiplex PCR reads via MiXCR and lists one record per CDR3 protein. The profile shows about 210,000 distinct CDR3 sequences, about 96% of them singletons.

The sample comprised CD4+ T cells from PBMCs. The V call is TRBV7-6, the J call TRBJ2-7; D unresolved. This TCR was recovered from a human donor with multiple sclerosis. CDR3 DNA: TGTGCCAGCAGCTCCCTAAGGAGAGCCCCCTACGAGCAGTACTTC. Translation gives CASSSLRRAPYEQYF.